This TCR beta chain was recorded in a study of T cells in Graves' hyperthyroidism and ophthalmopathy (dated 2019 in TCRdb). Describing the broader study: Peripheral blood was collected at initial diagnosis, before any treatment. For training and testing, the 100 or so patients in the discovery cohort were randomly divided in a 7:3 ratio. The paper describes TCR Vbeta CDR3 sequencing of 120 to 150 peripheral blood samples, made up of roughly 45 ophthalmopathy patients, around 73 hyperthyroidism patients and roughly 17 progressor patients. In several Graves' hyperthyroidism patients, the study also compared T-cell repertoires from thyroid tissue with T-cell repertoires from blood. After sampling, hyperthyroidism patients received methimazole starting at 30 mg daily, and ophthalmopathy patients received high-dose intravenous methylprednisolone. A discovery cohort of fewer than 110 patients, approximately 45 with Graves' ophthalmopathy and 57 with stable Graves' hyperthyroidism, was used to find distinguishing TCR V-J signatures. Prospective prediction of ophthalmopathy was tested in an independent validation cohort consisting of some 19 hyperthyroidism patients and around 16 patients who later progressed to ophthalmopathy. Overall study results and their limits: Sample size was not statistically predetermined, and investigators were not blinded to group allocation. A model built on a 13 V-J signature distinguished ophthalmopathy from stable hyperthyroidism, reaching about 88% sensitivity and 81.08% specificity in cross-validation and 80%/75% in testing. In validation, the model predicted progression to ophthalmopathy a median of 6.5 months before onset, with about 67% sensitivity and 72.22% specificity. Most expanded thyroid clonotypes (frequency above 0.001) were also found in blood, which suggests that blood repertoires may mirror thyroid immune responses.

The germline V gene sets CDR1 to MDHEN and CDR2 to SYDVKM. Here V drops 4 bases and J drops 0 bases, and the junction holds 9 bases not matched to any gene. The CDR3 covers 17 residues, taking in both the cysteine and the phenylalanine. CDR3 DNA only is kept here, 51 bases in frame from base 1. Concerning this clonotype itself: Its cognate antigen has yet to be identified. No base qualities exist here, and no much larger clone lies one base off it.

Amplification of TCR beta CDR3 regions was carried out from RNA transcripts. The first round of RT-PCR for the TCR CDR3 was performed with the HTBI primer set and the Qiagen OneStep RT-PCR kit. Libraries were constructed in a second round of multiplex PCR, after which size selection and purification were carried out. Sequencing of the libraries was done on an Illumina HiSeq2000 using paired-end 100 bp reads. Per the authors' processing: SOAPnuke was used to process the raw data, throwing out any read that contained adapters or uncalled bases, had a mean Phred below 15, or lacked an exact constant-primer or identifier match. High-quality paired reads were merged with COPE v1.2.5, and unique nucleotide sequences were defined as clonotypes. MiTCR v1.1 was used to align the clonotypes against IMGT TRBV, TRBD and TRBJ reference segments. Only V-J combinations with frequency above 0.0001, covering 99% to 99.2% of repertoires, were analysed. A TCS score was defined as the ratio of F50 (clonal expansion) to E x V (chaos), with BLOSUM62-based TCRdist applied between CDR3 peptides within each V-J. Welch's t-statistics and random forest reduced just over 500 V-J features to 10 to 15, which were used in a naive Bayes classifier (R e1071). Using fastp at Q25 and MiXCR, TCRdb reprocessed the public reads and kept productive beta chains. Rows merge per CDR3 protein into single entries with the most common DNA and genes. The V and J calls come from TCRdb's annotation, not from the publication. In all, the sample holds roughly 350,000 distinct CDR3 sequences, and roughly 13% of those were seen once. 20% to 25% of the sample is held by the ten biggest clonotypes.

Graves' hyperthyroidism was defined as stable when no progression to ophthalmopathy occurred over 18 months of follow-up. Hyperthyroidism patients were newly diagnosed, had a disease duration of under 2 months, and were aged 18 to 65 years. Any patient with an uncontrolled infection, another autoimmune disease, pregnancy or lactation was excluded. Diagnoses relied on clinical symptoms, serum thyroxine and TRAb, thyroid ultrasound and orbital computed tomography. PBMCs were isolated from 10 ml of fresh peripheral blood by Ficoll-Paque density gradient centrifugation. Total RNA was extracted using Trizol reagent, and RNA quality was assessed on an Agilent 2100 Bioanalyzer.

The source material was blood. The sequence joins TRBV28 to TRBJ1-5, and TRBD1 matches 7 of the central bases. The origin of this receptor is a woman younger than 45 with Graves' hyperthyroidism. The CDR3 sequence is CASSSRNRGYSNQPQHF. The nucleotide sequence is TGTGCCAGCAGTTCCCGTAACAGGGGCTATAGCAATCAGCCCCAGCATTTT.